The clone carrying this TCR beta chain occurred many times. No antigen is known for it. Each CDR3 protein gets one entry after TCRdb re-called the PCR reads with MiXCR. This sample has 88,000 or so distinct CDR3 sequences, with over 20% found just once. The CDR3 spans 16 residues. The ends were cut back, 7 bases at V and 0 bases at J, with 18 bases in the middle. The record originates from a study of molecular identifiers for immune sequencing clone quantification. General observations from the study: Spiked Jurkat TCR RNA equal to one cell could reportedly be picked out among some 1 million naive cells.

The chain has TRBV12-3 or TRBV12-4 and TRBJ1-1; D remains unclear. The sequencing input was naive CD8+ T cells from blood, with Jurkat cell RNA spiked in. Subset defined: FACS-sorted CD8+CD4-CCR7+CD45RA+ naive T cells. This TCR was sampled from a human donor in good health. Some libraries in this study had Jurkat cell RNA spiked in. DNA for the CDR3: TGTGCCAGCACCCCCCGGTGGGGTGGTCTGAACACTGAAGCTTTCTTT. Protein product: CASTPRWGGLNTEAFF.